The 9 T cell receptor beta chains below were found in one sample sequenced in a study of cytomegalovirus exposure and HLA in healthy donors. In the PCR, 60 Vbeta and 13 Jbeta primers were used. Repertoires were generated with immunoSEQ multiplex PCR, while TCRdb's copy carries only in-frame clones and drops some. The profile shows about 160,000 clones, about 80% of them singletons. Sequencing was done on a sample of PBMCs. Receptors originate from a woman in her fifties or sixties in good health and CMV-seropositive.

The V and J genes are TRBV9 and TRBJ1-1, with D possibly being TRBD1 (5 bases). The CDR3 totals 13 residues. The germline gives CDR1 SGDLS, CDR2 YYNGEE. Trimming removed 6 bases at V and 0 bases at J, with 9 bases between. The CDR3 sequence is CASTKTVNTEAFF. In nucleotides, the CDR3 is TGTGCCAGCACCAAGACAGTGAACACTGAAGCTTTCTTT.

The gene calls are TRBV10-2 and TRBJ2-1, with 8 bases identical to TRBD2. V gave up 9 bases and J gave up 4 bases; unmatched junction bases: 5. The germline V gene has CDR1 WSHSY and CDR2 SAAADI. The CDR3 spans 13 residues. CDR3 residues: CASQRERYNEQFF. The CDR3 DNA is TGCGCCAGTCAGCGGGAGAGATACAATGAGCAGTTCTTC.

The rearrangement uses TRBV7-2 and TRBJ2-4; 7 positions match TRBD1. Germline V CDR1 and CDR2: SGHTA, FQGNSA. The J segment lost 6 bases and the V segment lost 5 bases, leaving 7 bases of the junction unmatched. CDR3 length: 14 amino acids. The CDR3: CASSLTGTANIQYF. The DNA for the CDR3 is TGTGCCAGCAGCCTAACCGGGACAGCAAACATTCAGTACTTC.

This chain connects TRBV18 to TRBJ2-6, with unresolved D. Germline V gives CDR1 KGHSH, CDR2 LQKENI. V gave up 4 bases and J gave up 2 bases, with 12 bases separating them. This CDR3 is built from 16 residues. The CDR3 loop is CASSQSSSPGANVLTF. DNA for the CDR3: TGTGCCAGCTCACAATCATCCAGTCCTGGGGCCAACGTCCTGACTTTC.

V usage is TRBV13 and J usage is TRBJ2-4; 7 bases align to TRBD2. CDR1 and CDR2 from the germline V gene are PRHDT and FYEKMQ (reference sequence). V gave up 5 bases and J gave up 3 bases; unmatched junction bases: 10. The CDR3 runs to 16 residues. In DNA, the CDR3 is TGTGCCAGCAGCCACCCGCGGGAGATCGGCAAAAACATTCAGTACTTC. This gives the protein CASSHPREIGKNIQYF.

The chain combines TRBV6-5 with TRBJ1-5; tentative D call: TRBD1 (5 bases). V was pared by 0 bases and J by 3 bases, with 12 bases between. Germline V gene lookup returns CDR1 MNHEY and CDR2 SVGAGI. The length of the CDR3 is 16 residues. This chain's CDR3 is CASSYSGPGYNQPQHF. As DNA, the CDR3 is TGTGCCAGCAGTTACTCGGGGCCCGGCTACAATCAGCCCCAGCATTTT.

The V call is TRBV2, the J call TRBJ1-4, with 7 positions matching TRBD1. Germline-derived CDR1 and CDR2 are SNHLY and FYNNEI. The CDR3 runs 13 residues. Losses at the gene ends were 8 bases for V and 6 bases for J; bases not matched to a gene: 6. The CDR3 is CASSYRGYEKLFF. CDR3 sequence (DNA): TGTGCCAGCTCATACAGGGGATATGAAAAACTGTTTTTT.

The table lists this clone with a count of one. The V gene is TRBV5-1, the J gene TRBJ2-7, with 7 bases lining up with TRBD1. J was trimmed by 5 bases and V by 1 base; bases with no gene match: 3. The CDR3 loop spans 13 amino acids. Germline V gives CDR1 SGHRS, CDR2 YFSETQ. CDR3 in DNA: TGCGCCAGCAGCTTGCACAGGGGCAACGAGCAGTACTTC. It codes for CASSLHRGNEQYF.

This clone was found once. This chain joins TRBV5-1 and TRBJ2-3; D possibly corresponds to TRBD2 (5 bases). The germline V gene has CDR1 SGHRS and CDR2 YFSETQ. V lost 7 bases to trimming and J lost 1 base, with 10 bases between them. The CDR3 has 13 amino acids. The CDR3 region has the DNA TGCGCCAGCGGAGAGGGAGGCACAGATACGCAGTATTTT. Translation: CASGEGGTDTQYF.